The 20 T cell receptor beta chains presented below share a single source sample, sequenced in a study of T cell responses to AZD1222 COVID-19 vaccine. The method was immunoSEQ multiplex PCR; TCRdb's version includes in-frame clones alone and lacks a portion of them. The sample has 150,000 to 200,000 clones; roughly nine tenths are singletons. Material: peripheral blood, obtained on day 0 of AZD1222 vaccination. These receptors all stem from an adult in good health.

This sequence joins TRBV3-1 (or the pseudogene TRBV3-2) and TRBJ1-2, with 8 bases aligning to TRBD1. The CDR3 length is 16 residues. V trimming: 1 base; J trimming: 4 bases; junction bases outside the gene matches: 8. Germline loops: CDR1 LGHDT, CDR2 YNNKEL (reference sequence). CDR3 DNA: TGTGCCAGCAGCCAAGTTTCAGGGGGCAGGAGCTATGGCTACACCTTC. Translated, it gives CASSQVSGGRSYGYTF.

This clone was found a few times. The rearrangement joins TRBV27 to TRBJ1-6; D is uncertain. Trimming left V 1 base short and J 6 bases short, with 10 bases between. CDR3 size: 15 residues. CDR1 and CDR2 (germline): MNHEY, SMNVEV (reference sequence). As DNA, the CDR3 is TGTGCCAGCAGTTTATTCCGGGCGGCTAATTCACCCCTCCACTTT. Translation gives CASSLFRAANSPLHF.

The CDR3 DNA reads as TGCGCCAGCAGCCCTAGCGGGGCCCCCTACAATGAGCAGTTCTTC. It yields the protein CASSPSGAPYNEQFF. This chain joins TRBV5-1 and TRBJ2-1; the match to TRBD2 covers 9 bases. V lost 4 bases to trimming and J lost 2 bases; unmatched junction nucleotides: 4. The V gene's germline CDR1 is SGHRS and CDR2 YFSETQ. CDR3 length equals 15 residues.

This clone occurred once. The chain employs TRBV3-1 (or the pseudogene TRBV3-2) and TRBJ1-4; 7 bases match TRBD1. The J segment lost 8 bases and the V segment lost 1 base, leaving 16 bases of the junction unmatched. The germline V gene has CDR1 LGHDT and CDR2 YNNKEL (reference sequence). This CDR3 is 18 amino acids long. The CDR3 here is CASSQVLRTGDGGEKLFF. The CDR3 nucleotides read TGTGCCAGCAGCCAAGTCCTGCGCACAGGGGATGGTGGAGAAAAACTGTTTTTT.

The rearrangement joins TRBV9 to TRBJ1-1, with D possibly being TRBD1 (6 bases). The germline V and J ends were trimmed by 3 bases and 4 bases, with 13 bases remaining between them. This CDR3 has 14 residues. Germline lookup yields CDR1 SGDLS and CDR2 YYNGEE. The CDR3 loop reads CASSEPGEGTEAFF. In nucleotides, the CDR3 is TGTGCCAGCAGCGAGCCAGGGGAGGGCACTGAAGCTTTCTTT. The full variable domain, rest sourced from reference TRBV9 and TRBJ1-1, is DSGVTQTPKHLITATGQRVTLRCSPRSGDLSVYWYQQSLDQGLQFLIQYYNGEERAKGNILERFSAQQFPDLHSELNLSSLELGDSALYFCASSEPGEGTEAFFGQGTRLTVV.

The CDR3 is CASRGGGSNQPQHF. CDR3 coding DNA: TGTGCCAGCAGGGGTGGGGGGAGCAATCAGCCCCAGCATTTT. The chain recombines TRBV28 with TRBJ1-5; TRBD1 might be the D (5 bases). The CDR3 sequence is 14 residues long. Trimming pared 6 bases from V and 1 base from J, leaving 10 bases between. Germline-derived CDR1 and CDR2 are MDHEN and SYDVKM.

The gene calls are TRBV19 and TRBJ2-7; no reliable D call. CDR3 length: 13 amino acids. The germline V gene has CDR1 LNHDA and CDR2 SQIVND (reference sequence). Deletions cut 4 bases from V and 2 bases from J, with 9 bases between. The CDR3 bases are TGTGCCAGTAGTACTAAGATTGCCTACGAGCAGTACTTC. It yields the protein CASSTKIAYEQYF. Full variable domain (rest looked up from reference TRBV19 and TRBJ2-7): DGGITQSPKYLFRKEGQNVTLSCEQNLNHDAMYWYRQDPGQGLRLIYYSQIVNDFQKGDIAEGYSVSREKKESFPLTVTSAQKNPTAFYLCASSTKIAYEQYFGPGTRLTVT.

The chain combines TRBV27 with TRBJ1-1; D remains ambiguous. Germline V CDR1 and CDR2: MNHEY, SMNVEV (reference sequence). The CDR3 extends over 13 amino acids. Between the trimmed V and J ends, which lost 2 bases and 5 bases, there was a span of 9 bases. CDR3 sequence: CASSLIRGTEAFF. The CDR3 DNA reads TGTGCCAGCAGTTTAATTCGCGGGACTGAAGCTTTCTTT.

Remarks on this clone: One end of the junction varies from germline; a read error may be responsible. This chain joins TRBV7-7 and TRBJ2-5, with TRBD2 matching over 8 bases. Germline V lookup: CDR1 SSHAT, CDR2 FNYEAQ (reference sequence). The CDR3 spans 14 residues. The CDR3 DNA reads as TGTGCTAGCAGCTACTCGGGGGGGCAAGAGACCCAGTACTTC. It yields the protein CASSYSGGQETQYF. Based on the CDR3 plus reference TRBV7-7 and TRBJ2-5, the full variable domain is GAGVSQSPRYKVTKRGQDVTLRCDPISSHATLYWYQQALGQGPEFLTYFNYEAQPDKSGLPSDRFSAERPEGSISTLTIQRTEQRDSAMYRCASSYSGGQETQYFGPGTRLLVL.

The rearrangement links TRBV6-5 to TRBJ1-2, with 7 positions matching TRBD1. CDR1 MNHEY and CDR2 SVGAGI come from the germline V gene. The ends lost 6 bases at V and 5 bases at J; junction bases unmatched: 6. The CDR3 is 13 amino acids. CDR3 nucleotides: TGTGCCAGCAGAAGAGACAGGGAGTATGGCTACACCTTC. This sequence encodes CASRRDREYGYTF.

The CDR3 DNA follows: TGTGCCAGCACCCCCGGGAATGAGCAGTTCTTC. It is translated as CASTPGNEQFF. The rearrangement links TRBV7-2 to TRBJ2-1, with no clear D. CDR3 length equals 11 residues. CDR1 SGHTA and CDR2 FQGNSA come from the germline V gene. V lost 7 bases and J 7 bases, leaving 8 bases between the germline ends.

The gene calls are TRBV7-9 and TRBJ1-2; D call uncertain. Germline V lookup: CDR1 SEHNR, CDR2 FQNEAQ (reference sequence). The CDR3 runs to 14 residues. The V gene lost 0 bases and the J gene lost 6 bases, with 11 bases spanning the gap. DNA for the CDR3: TGTGCCAGCAGCTTAGCGACAAGTCTTGATGGCTACACCTTC. Amino acids: CASSLATSLDGYTF.

The chain is built from TRBV3-1 (or the pseudogene TRBV3-2) and TRBJ2-7, with 7 bases matching TRBD2. The V gene end was trimmed by 3 bases and the J gene end by 3 bases; junction bases not matched to a gene: 11. CDR3 size: 16 residues. CDR1 and CDR2 from the germline V gene are LGHDT and YNNKEL (reference sequence). The CDR3 sequence: CASSQGAGEGGYEQYF. Written as DNA, the CDR3 is TGTGCCAGCAGCCAGGGTGCGGGGGAAGGAGGCTACGAGCAGTACTTC.

This sequence joins TRBV14 and TRBJ1-4; D may be TRBD1 (5 bases). CDR3 length equals 15 residues. The V end was cut by 4 bases, the J end by 17 bases, with 26 bases between. Germline lookup yields CDR1 SGHDN and CDR2 FVKESK. The CDR3 bases are TGTGCCAGCAGCCGACAATCCGGGTTCAGGGACGCTTTATTTTTT. Its protein is CASSRQSGFRDALFF.

The J gene is TRBJ2-7, the V gene TRBV3-1 (or the pseudogene TRBV3-2); TRBD1 might be the D (6 bases). Deletions cut 0 bases from V and 4 bases from J, with 13 bases between. The germline V gene has CDR1 LGHDT and CDR2 YNNKEL (reference sequence). This CDR3 spans 15 amino acids. The CDR3 region has the DNA TGTGCCAGCAGCCAAGACTTGGGGGCCCTTTACGAGCAGTACTTC. This encodes CASSQDLGALYEQYF.

J is TRBJ1-1 and V is TRBV19; 11 positions agree with TRBD1. The J segment lost 0 bases and the V segment lost 3 bases, leaving 3 bases of the junction unmatched. Germline assignment: CDR1 LNHDA and CDR2 SQIVND (reference sequence). This CDR3 contains 16 residues. The chain's CDR3 is CASSIGQGAMNTEAFF. The CDR3 DNA is TGTGCCAGTAGTATCGGACAGGGGGCGATGAACACTGAAGCTTTCTTT.

The chain carries TRBV4-3 and TRBJ2-1, with unresolved D. The CDR3 runs to 15 residues. Trimming shortened V by 1 base and J by 3 bases, and 10 bases separated the two germline ends. The germline gives CDR1 LGHNA, CDR2 YSLEER. The CDR3 spells CASSQGVADYNEQFF. CDR3 nucleotide sequence: TGCGCCAGCAGCCAAGGGGTGGCGGACTACAATGAGCAGTTCTTC.

The DNA of the CDR3 is TGTGCCAGCAGACAGGGGGTGGTTGAGACCCAGTACTTC. This encodes CASRQGVVETQYF. The chain recombines TRBV7-9 with TRBJ2-5; 8 bases align to TRBD1. The germline V gene has CDR1 SEHNR and CDR2 FQNEAQ (reference sequence). The CDR3 sequence is 13 residues long. The V and J ends lost 6 bases and 5 bases, in that order; junction bases with no gene match: 5.

As to this clone: The junction and the germline gene differ at one end; a read error may be behind it. The V call is TRBV12-3 or TRBV12-4, the J call TRBJ2-1; D gene ambiguous. This CDR3 region has 12 residues. CDR3 amino acids: CASSFSDNEQFF. CDR3 coding DNA: TGTGCCAGCAGTTTCTCCGACAATGAGCAGTTCTTC.

The J gene is TRBJ2-7, the V gene TRBV28; 12 bases line up with TRBD2. Germline CDR1 MDHEN, CDR2 SYDVKM. CDR3 length equals 15 residues. V lost 5 bases and J lost 6; bases outside the gene matches: 8. The CDR3 DNA follows: TGTGCCAGCAGTCAGTCCGGGACTAGCGGGTTCGAGCAGTACTTC. Translation gives CASSQSGTSGFEQYF.